This TCR beta chain originates from a study of blood T cell repertoires in COVID-19. Looking at the study overall: Material from acute and convalescent COVID-19 was sourced from the United States, Italy and Spain. From T cells, B-cell-depleted T cells, or PBMCs came the material, which was cDNA or gDNA.

The germline V gene has CDR1 LGHDT and CDR2 YNNKEL (reference sequence). V lost 9 bases to trimming and J lost 4 bases; unmatched junction nucleotides: 16. This CDR3 region has 16 residues. In the authors' methods: From reference gene primer amplification, estimates of nucleated cell counts were derived. TCRdb's copy holds only in-frame clones and misses some; the assay was immunoSEQ multiplex PCR. The DNA was the basis for D and trimming; V, J and clone size are from that table. Found here are just over 25,000 clones, about 90% of them singletons; the top ten hold 7.5% to 8%. Sequencing used peripheral blood. The TCR originated in a human donor in a cohort sampled during active COVID-19. The V gene is TRBV3-1 (or the pseudogene TRBV3-2), the J gene TRBJ2-5, with 8 bases aligning to TRBD2. This chain's CDR3 is CASAPGGVPRLETQYF. CDR3 nucleotide sequence: TGTGCCAGTGCCCCGGGGGGGGTCCCTAGATTAGAGACCCAGTACTTC.